The 4 T cell receptor beta chains below were found in one sample sequenced in a study of cytomegalovirus exposure and HLA in healthy donors. Only in-frame clones appear in the TCRdb table, and some are missing; sequencing was by immunoSEQ multiplex PCR. The repertoire includes 180,000 or so clones, around nine tenths of them detected once, and less than 9.5% sits in the top ten. Sequenced: PBMCs. Source of these receptors: a man aged 25 to 45 in good health and CMV-seropositive.

This chain links TRBV6-5 with TRBJ2-7, with D tentatively TRBD2 (6 bases). The CDR3 extends over 14 amino acids. Germline V gene lookup returns CDR1 MNHEY and CDR2 SVGAGI. The V gene lost 4 bases and the J gene lost 1 base, with 11 bases spanning the gap. The CDR3 sequence: CASSSSEGSYEQYF. Here the CDR3 DNA reads TGTGCCAGCAGTTCCTCGGAGGGATCCTACGAGCAGTACTTC.

The rearrangement links TRBV29-1 to TRBJ2-5; TRBD1 might be the D (6 bases). Germline lookup yields CDR1 SQVTM and CDR2 ANQGSEA. With 4 bases removed from V and 1 base from J, the gap between germline ends came to 10 bases. CDR3 length: 13 amino acids. In DNA form, the CDR3 reads TGCAGCGTTGCGGGACAAGCCCAAGAGACCCAGTACTTC. Its translation is CSVAGQAQETQYF.

J is TRBJ2-2 and V is TRBV7-6; D gene unclear. The V gene's germline CDR1 is SGHVS and CDR2 FNYEAQ. This CDR3 has 16 residues. Trimming stripped 5 bases from V and 2 bases from J, with 15 bases between. The CDR3 DNA follows: TGTGCCAGCAGCCCTCAGCCTAACCAAAACACCGGGGAGCTGTTTTTT. Residues: CASSPQPNQNTGELFF.

This clone was detected only once. The V gene is TRBV5-4, the J gene TRBJ2-5; the D gene could be TRBD1 or TRBD2 (6 bases each). Looked up from germline, CDR1 is SGHNT and CDR2 is YYREEE (reference sequence). Trimming left V 3 bases short and J 5 bases short, with 17 bases between. The CDR3 has 15 residues. DNA for the CDR3: TGTGCCAGCAGCTCCTCCCTGGGGGGCGAGGAGACCCAGTACTTC. Encoded protein: CASSSSLGGEETQYF.